The following is a TCR beta chain sequence with its context. The antigen is undetermined. Using immunoSEQ multiplex PCR, the repertoire was profiled, and TCRdb retains in-frame clones only, with some absent. The sample has about 140,000 clones. The data were obtained in a study of T cell responses to AZD1222 COVID-19 vaccine. Findings of the study overall: A mostly white British donor set with more females was recruited, and clonal diversity was possibly underestimated.

The CDR3 is made up of 17 amino acids. Germline CDR1 SNHLY, CDR2 FYNNEI. V was trimmed by 2 bases and J by 0 bases, leaving 11 bases between them. The gene calls are TRBV2 and TRBJ1-6, with D hard to call. Material for sequencing was peripheral blood. This clonotype was sampled from an adult in good health. CDR3 amino acids: CASSERRPSSYNSPLHF. The DNA for the CDR3 is TGTGCCAGCAGTGAAAGGCGCCCCAGCTCCTATAATTCACCCCTCCACTTT.